This T cell receptor beta chain originates from a study of OX40 agonist ivuxolimab in advanced cancers. Findings and limits, study-wide: Expanded clones were, on average, more numerous among CD8+ T cells than CD4+.

Profiled with immunoSEQ multiplex PCR; TCRdb holds only in-frame clones, not every one. The sample has tens of thousands of clones, 93% seen once. There are 15 residues in the CDR3. The V gene lost 7 bases and the J gene lost 1 base, with 18 bases spanning the gap. The germline V gene encodes CDR1 GTSNPN and CDR2 SVGIG (reference sequence). On this clone itself: Its antigen is unidentified.

People who had autoimmune disease history or systemic immunosuppression were excluded. This clonotype was sampled from an adult with an advanced solid tumor such as melanoma, head and neck, liver or kidney cancer. The material was CD4+ or CD8+ T cells sorted from blood, obtained in a trial of the OX40 agonist ivuxolimab. The chain carries TRBV30 and TRBJ2-3; D unresolved. The CDR3 nucleotides read TGTGCCTCGACGTCTGACGGAGTCGGCACAGATACGCAGTATTTT. This sequence encodes CASTSDGVGTDTQYF.